These 18 T cell receptor beta chains were all obtained from the same sample, sequenced in a study of T cells in Graves' hyperthyroidism and ophthalmopathy. TCR beta CDR3 regions were amplified from RNA transcripts. Carried out on the TCR CDR3, a first-round RT-PCR used the HTBI primer set. In TCRdb, the multiplex PCR reads were re-called with MiXCR into one record per CDR3 protein. Of about half a million distinct CDR3 sequences detected, 15% to 20% appear once; the ten largest clones hold 25% to 30%. The specimen was blood. The receptor source for this set is a woman in her 30s with Graves' ophthalmopathy.

This clonotype was found a few times. The chain combines TRBV6-5 with TRBJ2-7; D remains unclear. Germline CDR1 is MNHEY and CDR2 is SVGAGI. V gave up 2 bases and J gave up 0 bases, with 8 bases separating them. The CDR3 consists of 14 residues. As DNA, the CDR3 is TGTGCCAGCAGTTACAAGGCAGGCTCCTACGAGCAGTACTTC. This codes for CASSYKAGSYEQYF.

The J gene is TRBJ1-5, the V gene TRBV29-1; 8 positions match TRBD1. V lost 6 bases to trimming and J lost 7 bases; unmatched junction nucleotides: 8. CDR3 length equals 13 residues. CDR1 is SQVTM, CDR2 ANQGSEA, per germline. The CDR3 is CSVYRGATQPQHF. The CDR3 nucleotides read TGCAGCGTCTACAGGGGGGCCACGCAGCCCCAGCATTTT.

In this sample, this clonotype turned up many times. The gene calls are TRBV4-1 and TRBJ2-3; 9 bases line up with TRBD2. The ends lost 2 bases at V and 3 bases at J; junction bases unmatched: 9. This CDR3 is built from 17 residues. CDR1 is MGHRA and CDR2 is YSYEKL in the germline V gene. Here the CDR3 DNA reads TGCGCCAGCAGCCAACTAAGAGCGGGAGGCAAGACAGATACGCAGTATTTT. As protein: CASSQLRAGGKTDTQYF.

This clonotype was observed a handful of times. The rearrangement joins TRBV9 to TRBJ2-5; D possibly corresponds to TRBD2 (6 bases). The CDR3 is 15 amino acids. CDR1 and CDR2 (germline): SGDLS, YYNGEE. V lost 0 bases, J lost 4 bases, and 13 bases lay in between. CDR3 in DNA: TGTGCCAGCAGCGTAGCCGGGAGTTATCGAGAGACCCAGTACTTC. It translates to CASSVAGSYRETQYF.

The chain uses TRBV7-3 and TRBJ2-2, with 8 bases identical to TRBD2. CDR1 SGHTA and CDR2 FQGTGA come from the germline V gene. This CDR3 spans 15 amino acids. Trimming removed 1 base from V and 6 bases from J; junction bases left unmatched: 4. For the CDR3, the DNA is TGTGCCAGCAGCTTAAAAGGACTAGCCGCCGGGGAGCTGTTTTTT. Translating gives CASSLKGLAAGELFF.

This clonotype was recorded a few times. The V gene is TRBV11-3, the J gene TRBJ2-4, with a tentative D call TRBD2 (6 bases). This CDR3 region has 13 residues. CDR1 and CDR2 (germline): SGHNT, YENEEA. The V and J ends lost 3 bases and 8 bases respectively, with 11 bases between them. Here the CDR3 DNA reads TGTGCCAGCAGCTTGTGGGGGGAGGACATTCAGTACTTC. Amino acid sequence: CASSLWGEDIQYF.

This clonotype was counted at least ten times. The J gene is TRBJ2-6, the V gene TRBV28; 9 bases match TRBD2. CDR1 is MDHEN, CDR2 SYDVKM, per germline. With 5 bases clipped from V and 0 bases from J, the junction kept 14 bases outside the gene matches. The CDR3 spans 20 residues. The CDR3 bases are TGTGCCAGCAGTCACGGGCCTAGCGGGACGTACCTCTCTGGGGCCAACGTCCTGACTTTC. Translated, it gives CASSHGPSGTYLSGANVLTF.

This chain uses TRBV28 with TRBJ1-1; D is uncertain. The V gene lost 8 bases and the J gene lost 3 bases, with 13 bases spanning the gap. The CDR3 contains 13 residues. Germline lookup yields CDR1 MDHEN and CDR2 SYDVKM. The CDR3 nucleotides are TGTGCCAGCGATATTGGCGGAGACACTGAAGCTTTCTTT. Its translation is CASDIGGDTEAFF.

This clonotype was seen many times. CDR3 in DNA: TGTGCCAGCAGCTTAGGAGGAGGGAGTTCGAGTGAGCAGTTCTTC. Residues: CASSLGGGSSSEQFF. The J gene is TRBJ2-1, the V gene TRBV11-2; TRBD2 might be the D (6 bases). Germline values: CDR1 SGHAT, CDR2 FQNNGV. With 1 base removed from V and 9 bases from J, the gap between germline ends came to 16 bases. The CDR3 extends over 15 amino acids.

This clonotype has a count of ten or more. The genes are TRBV20-1 and TRBJ2-7; perhaps TRBD2 as D (7 bases). Between the trimmed V and J ends, which lost 5 bases and 3 bases, there was a span of 20 bases. Germline values: CDR1 DFQATT, CDR2 SNEGSKA (reference sequence). This CDR3 contains 15 residues. The CDR3, as DNA: TGCAGTGCTGGGGGGGCGACCTCCCCTCTCTACGAGCAGTACTTC. It codes for CSAGGATSPLYEQYF.

V is TRBV7-9 and J is TRBJ1-4; D remains ambiguous. Germline V CDR1 and CDR2: SEHNR, FQNEAQ (reference sequence). V lost 4 bases and J lost 4, with 7 bases in between. The CDR3 sequence is 13 residues long. CDR3 loop: CASSSELNEKLFF. The CDR3 region has the DNA TGTGCCAGCAGCTCGGAACTTAATGAAAAACTGTTTTTT. Full variable domain (rest looked up from reference TRBV7-9 and TRBJ1-4): DTGVSQNPRHKITKRGQNVTFRCDPISEHNRLYWYRQTLGQGPEFLTYFQNEAQLEKSRLLSDRFSAERPKGSFSTLEIQRTEQGDSAMYLCASSSELNEKLFFGSGTQLSVL.

At least ten counts were recorded for this clonotype. This chain uses TRBV6-1 with TRBJ1-1; D is unresolved. V lost 8 bases and J 0 bases, leaving 13 bases between the germline ends. The CDR3 has 14 residues. CDR1 is MNHNS and CDR2 is SASEGT in the germline V gene. The CDR3: CASWREGLNTEAFF. The CDR3 bases are TGTGCCAGCTGGCGCGAGGGTTTGAACACTGAAGCTTTCTTT.

The chain is built from TRBV19 and TRBJ2-5; TRBD1 aligns across 8 bases. Germline assignment: CDR1 LNHDA and CDR2 SQIVND (reference sequence). The CDR3 runs to 15 residues. J was trimmed by 5 bases and V by 5 bases; bases with no gene match: 10. CDR3: CASSPRDRTTETQYF. The CDR3 coding sequence is TGTGCCAGTAGTCCCCGGGACAGGACTACGGAGACCCAGTACTTC.

This clonotype was recorded a few times. The chain uses TRBV6-1 and TRBJ2-7, with D perhaps TRBD1 or TRBD2 (6 bases each). The CDR3 contains 15 residues. V lost 5 bases to trimming and J lost 2 bases, with 16 bases between them. The germline gives CDR1 MNHNS, CDR2 SASEGT. The chain's CDR3 is CASSQNLGGTYEQYF. The CDR3 bases are TGTGCCAGCAGTCAAAACCTAGGGGGGACCTACGAGCAGTACTTC.

This clonotype was recorded at least ten times. The junction shows a germline mismatch at one end, possibly a read error. J is TRBJ2-7 and V is TRBV12-3 or TRBV12-4; 7 bases fit TRBD1. CDR3 size: 17 residues. The CDR3 here is CASSTETGTLYPYGQYF. The CDR3, as DNA: TGTGCCAGCAGTACGGAGACAGGGACACTCTATCCGTACGGGCAGTACTTC.

This clonotype has ten or more counts. The chain uses TRBV7-2 and TRBJ1-2, with D perhaps TRBD1 (5 bases). V lost 1 base and J 4 bases, leaving 10 bases between the germline ends. Per germline, CDR1 SGHTA and CDR2 FQGNSA. The CDR3 covers 14 residues. DNA of the CDR3: TGTGCCAGCAGCTTAGGGCAGGGCCGCTATGGCTACACCTTC. Residues: CASSLGQGRYGYTF.

CDR3 in amino acids: CASSLGVATTYNEQFF. The CDR3 bases are TGTGCCAGCAGCTTGGGGGTAGCTACTACCTACAATGAGCAGTTCTTC. The genes are TRBV5-8 and TRBJ2-1; D gene ambiguous. This CDR3 has 16 residues. V was cut by 0 bases and J by 2 bases, with 12 bases left in between. CDR1 SGHTS and CDR2 YDEGEE come from the germline V gene.

This clonotype came up many times. The CDR3 is CASSYAQGAYNEQFF. The CDR3 region has the DNA TGTGCCAGCAGTTACGCTCAGGGGGCCTACAATGAGCAGTTCTTC. The genes are TRBV6-2 or TRBV6-3 and TRBJ2-1; 7 nucleotides match TRBD1. The V gene's germline CDR1 is MNHEY and CDR2 SVGEGT. CDR3 size: 15 residues. V was pared by 2 bases and J by 2 bases, with 3 bases of the junction left unmatched.